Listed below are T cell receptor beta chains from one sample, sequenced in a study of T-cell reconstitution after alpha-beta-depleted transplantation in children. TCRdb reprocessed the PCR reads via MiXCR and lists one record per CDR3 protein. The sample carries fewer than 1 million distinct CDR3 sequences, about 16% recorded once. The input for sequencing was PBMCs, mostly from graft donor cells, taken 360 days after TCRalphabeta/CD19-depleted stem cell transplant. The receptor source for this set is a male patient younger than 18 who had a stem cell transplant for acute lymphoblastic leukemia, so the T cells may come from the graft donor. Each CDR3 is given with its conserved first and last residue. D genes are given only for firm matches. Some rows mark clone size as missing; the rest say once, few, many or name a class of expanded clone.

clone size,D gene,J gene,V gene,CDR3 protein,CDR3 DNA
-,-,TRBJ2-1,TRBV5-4,CASSGDGYNEQFF,TGTGCCAGCAGCGGGGACGGATACAATGAGCAGTTCTTC
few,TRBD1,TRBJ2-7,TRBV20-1,CSARARTGRIYEQYF,TGCAGTGCTAGAGCCCGGACAGGGCGGATCTACGAGCAGTACTTC
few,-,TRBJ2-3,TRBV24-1,CATSETGQRGHTQYF,TGTGCCACCAGTGAAACGGGACAGCGGGGACATACGCAGTATTTT
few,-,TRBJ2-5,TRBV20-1,CSVPGQTLQETQYF,TGCAGTGTCCCAGGACAGACACTTCAAGAGACCCAGTACTTC
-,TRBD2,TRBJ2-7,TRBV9,CASSPQETSRAYEQYF,TGTGCCAGCAGCCCCCAGGAGACTAGCCGGGCCTACGAGCAGTACTTC
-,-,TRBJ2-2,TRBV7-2,CASNLFSGNTGELFF,TGTGCCAGCAACCTGTTTAGCGGGAACACCGGGGAGCTGTTTTTT
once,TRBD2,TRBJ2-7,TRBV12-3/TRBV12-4,CASSALAGVSEQYF,TGTGCCAGCAGTGCGCTAGCGGGAGTGAGCGAGCAGTACTTC
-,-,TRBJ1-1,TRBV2,CASSDQPGRGTEAFF,TGTGCCAGCAGCGACCAACCCGGCAGGGGCACTGAAGCTTTCTTT
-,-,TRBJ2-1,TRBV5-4,CASSSYLRPLSQVYNEQFF,TGTGCCAGCAGCTCGTATCTACGCCCGCTATCACAGGTCTACAATGAGCAGTTCTTC
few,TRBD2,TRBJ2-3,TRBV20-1,CSFGREGTDTQYF,TGCAGTTTCGGGCGGGAGGGCACAGATACGCAGTATTTT
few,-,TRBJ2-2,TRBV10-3,CAISGNWRDTGELFF,TGTGCCATCAGTGGCAATTGGCGGGACACCGGGGAGCTGTTTTTT